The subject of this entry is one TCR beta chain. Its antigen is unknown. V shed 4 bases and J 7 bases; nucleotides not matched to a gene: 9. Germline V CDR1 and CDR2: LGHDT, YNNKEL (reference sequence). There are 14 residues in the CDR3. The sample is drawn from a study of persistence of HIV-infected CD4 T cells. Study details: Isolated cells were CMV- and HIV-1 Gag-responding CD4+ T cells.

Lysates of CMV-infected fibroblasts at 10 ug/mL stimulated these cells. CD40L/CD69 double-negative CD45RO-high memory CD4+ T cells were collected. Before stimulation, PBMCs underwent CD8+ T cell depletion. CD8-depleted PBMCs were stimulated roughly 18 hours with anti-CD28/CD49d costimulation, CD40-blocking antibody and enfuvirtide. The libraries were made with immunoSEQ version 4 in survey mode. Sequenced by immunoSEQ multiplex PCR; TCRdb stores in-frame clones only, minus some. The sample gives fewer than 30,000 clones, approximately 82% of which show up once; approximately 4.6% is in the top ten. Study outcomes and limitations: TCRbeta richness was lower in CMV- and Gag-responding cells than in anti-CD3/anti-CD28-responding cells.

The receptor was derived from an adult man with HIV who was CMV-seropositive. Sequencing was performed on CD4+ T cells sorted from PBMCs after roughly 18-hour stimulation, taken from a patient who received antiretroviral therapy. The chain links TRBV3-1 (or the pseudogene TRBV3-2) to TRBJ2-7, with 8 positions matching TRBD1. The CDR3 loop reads CASSLRDRLGEQYF. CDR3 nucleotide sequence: TGTGCCAGCAGCCTCCGGGACAGGTTAGGGGAGCAGTACTTC.